A selection of T cell receptor beta chains follows, all from one sample in a study of blood T cell repertoires in COVID-19. Sequencing used immunoSEQ multiplex PCR; TCRdb keeps in-frame clones, though not all of them. This sample has 370,000 or so clones, with around 87% found just once. Sequencing was performed on PBMCs or T cells enriched from blood (not recorded which). The receptors derive from a young man who had recovered from COVID-19. The CDR3 runs from the conserved cysteine through the conserved F or W. The order of the fields is V gene, clone size, J gene, D gene, CDR3 protein, CDR3 DNA. The D gene is left open where the match is weak. Clone size, where shown, is once, few, many, or a class for clones that have expanded.

v_gene: TRBV5-4; abundance: .; j_gene: TRBJ1-3; d_gene: TRBD1; CDR3aa: CASSSDAQGAGGNTIYF; CDR3nt: TGTGCCAGCAGCTCGGATGCACAGGGGGCAGGTGGAAACACCATATATTTT
v_gene: TRBV3-1/TRBV3-2; abundance: .; j_gene: TRBJ1-1; d_gene: .; CDR3aa: CASSQAGLRDTEAFF; CDR3nt: TGTGCCAGCAGCCAAGCCGGGCTGAGGGACACTGAAGCTTTCTTT
v_gene: TRBV11-2; abundance: .; j_gene: TRBJ2-7; d_gene: TRBD1; CDR3aa: CASSLKPGQGFRYEQYF; CDR3nt: TGTGCCAGCAGCCTCAAGCCGGGACAGGGATTTAGGTACGAGCAGTACTTC
v_gene: TRBV27; abundance: few; j_gene: TRBJ1-1; d_gene: .; CDR3aa: CASTDLQGLNAEAFF; CDR3nt: TGTGCCAGCACCGACCTCCAGGGGTTAAACGCTGAAGCTTTCTTT
v_gene: TRBV6-1; abundance: .; j_gene: TRBJ2-3; d_gene: .; CDR3aa: CASSEGGTDTQYF; CDR3nt: TGTGCCAGCAGTGAGGGCGGCACAGATACGCAGTATTTT
v_gene: TRBV29-1; abundance: few; j_gene: TRBJ1-1; d_gene: TRBD1; CDR3aa: CSVYRGPNTEAFF; CDR3nt: TGCAGCGTTTACAGGGGGCCAAACACTGAAGCTTTCTTT
v_gene: TRBV19; abundance: .; j_gene: TRBJ1-5; d_gene: .; CDR3aa: CATSRVSDQPQHF; CDR3nt: TGTGCCACCAGCCGGGTTTCGGATCAGCCCCAGCATTTT
v_gene: TRBV30; abundance: .; j_gene: TRBJ1-2; d_gene: .; CDR3aa: CAWRDMTNYGYTF; CDR3nt: TGTGCCTGGAGGGACATGACTAACTATGGCTACACCTTC
v_gene: TRBV15; abundance: .; j_gene: TRBJ1-2; d_gene: .; CDR3aa: CATSSQPGDGYTF; CDR3nt: TGTGCCACCAGCTCCCAACCAGGGGATGGCTACACCTTC
v_gene: TRBV9; abundance: few; j_gene: TRBJ1-2; d_gene: TRBD1; CDR3aa: CASSAGSGTGINYGYTF; CDR3nt: TGTGCCAGCAGCGCAGGTTCCGGGACAGGAATTAACTATGGCTACACCTTC
v_gene: TRBV5-4; abundance: .; j_gene: TRBJ1-3; d_gene: .; CDR3aa: CASSLQGTGNTIYF; CDR3nt: TGTGCCAGCAGCTTACAGGGTACTGGAAACACCATATATTTT
v_gene: TRBV29-1; abundance: .; j_gene: TRBJ2-7; d_gene: TRBD1; CDR3aa: CSVGRGTGTYEQYF; CDR3nt: TGCAGCGTCGGAAGAGGGACAGGGACCTACGAGCAGTACTTC
v_gene: TRBV15; abundance: .; j_gene: TRBJ2-3; d_gene: TRBD1; CDR3aa: CATSYFLGTGDTQYF; CDR3nt: TGTGCCACCAGCTATTTCCTCGGGACAGGGGATACGCAGTATTTT
v_gene: TRBV11-2; abundance: few; j_gene: TRBJ1-6; d_gene: TRBD1; CDR3aa: CASSSPGGTLNSPLHF; CDR3nt: TGTGCCAGCAGTTCTCCAGGGGGAACCCTTAATTCACCCCTCCACTTT
v_gene: TRBV2; abundance: .; j_gene: TRBJ2-7; d_gene: .; CDR3aa: CASKGLGDTRTYEQYF; CDR3nt: TGTGCCAGCAAGGGGTTGGGGGACACCCGGACCTACGAGCAGTACTTC
v_gene: TRBV11-2; abundance: .; j_gene: TRBJ1-1; d_gene: .; CDR3aa: CASKPTGGMNTEAFF; CDR3nt: TGTGCCAGCAAGCCGACTGGGGGCATGAACACTGAAGCTTTCTTT
v_gene: TRBV6-2/TRBV6-3; abundance: .; j_gene: TRBJ2-7; d_gene: .; CDR3aa: CASSYPSPFEQYF; CDR3nt: TGTGCCAGCAGTTACCCCTCCCCGTTCGAGCAGTACTTC
v_gene: TRBV7-2; abundance: .; j_gene: TRBJ1-1; d_gene: TRBD1; CDR3aa: CASSLQGPTEAFF; CDR3nt: TGTGCCAGCAGTCTACAGGGGCCCACTGAAGCTTTCTTT
v_gene: TRBV10-1; abundance: .; j_gene: TRBJ2-1; d_gene: .; CDR3aa: CASSTGQGNMNEQFF; CDR3nt: TGCGCCAGCAGCACCGGGCAGGGGAACATGAATGAGCAGTTCTTC
v_gene: TRBV6-5; abundance: once; j_gene: TRBJ1-1; d_gene: .; CDR3aa: CASSQDWPNTEAFF; CDR3nt: TGTGCCAGCAGCCAAGACTGGCCCAACACTGAAGCTTTCTTT
v_gene: TRBV30; abundance: .; j_gene: TRBJ1-5; d_gene: .; CDR3aa: CAWSVPGRVVQPQHF; CDR3nt: TGTGCCTGGAGTGTACCGGGGAGGGTCGTTCAGCCCCAGCATTTT
v_gene: TRBV18; abundance: .; j_gene: TRBJ1-1; d_gene: TRBD1; CDR3aa: CASYRDRALNTEAFF; CDR3nt: TGTGCCAGTTACCGGGACAGGGCGCTGAACACTGAAGCTTTCTTT
v_gene: TRBV7-9; abundance: .; j_gene: TRBJ2-7; d_gene: TRBD1; CDR3aa: CASVPSPDRTYEQYF; CDR3nt: TGTGCCAGCGTTCCCTCTCCGGACAGGACCTACGAGCAGTACTTC
v_gene: TRBV5-6; abundance: once; j_gene: TRBJ1-6; d_gene: .; CDR3aa: CASSLDRLNSPLHF; CDR3nt: TGTGCCAGCAGCTTGGACAGACTAAATTCACCCCTCCACTTT
v_gene: TRBV12-2; abundance: .; j_gene: TRBJ1-2; d_gene: .; CDR3aa: CASRLGKDRGLGYGYTF; CDR3nt: TGTGCAAGTCGCCTAGGGAAAGACAGGGGGCTAGGCTATGGCTACACCTTC
v_gene: TRBV19; abundance: once; j_gene: TRBJ1-1; d_gene: TRBD1; CDR3aa: CASWDRGGPTEAFF; CDR3nt: TGTGCCAGCTGGGACAGGGGGGGTCCCACTGAAGCTTTCTTT
v_gene: TRBV14; abundance: .; j_gene: TRBJ2-2; d_gene: .; CDR3aa: CASSRDWTGAGELFF; CDR3nt: TGTGCCAGCAGCCGAGATTGGACCGGGGCCGGGGAGCTGTTTTTT
v_gene: TRBV25-1; abundance: once; j_gene: TRBJ1-4; d_gene: .; CDR3aa: CASSKEEKLFF; CDR3nt: TGTGCCAGCAGTAAGGAGGAAAAACTGTTTTTT
v_gene: TRBV2; abundance: once; j_gene: TRBJ1-2; d_gene: .; CDR3aa: CASVRRANYGYTF; CDR3nt: TGTGCCAGCGTGAGGAGGGCTAACTATGGCTACACCTTC
v_gene: TRBV6-5; abundance: few; j_gene: TRBJ1-2; d_gene: .; CDR3aa: CAARGGERGYGYTF; CDR3nt: TGTGCCGCACGAGGCGGGGAACGGGGCTATGGCTACACCTTC
v_gene: TRBV4-3; abundance: many; j_gene: TRBJ1-2; d_gene: TRBD1; CDR3aa: CASSQDVGTGFFADGYTF; CDR3nt: TGCGCCAGCAGCCAAGATGTAGGGACAGGGTTTTTCGCCGATGGCTACACCTTC
v_gene: TRBV12-5; abundance: .; j_gene: TRBJ2-3; d_gene: TRBD2; CDR3aa: CASGLVLSGGSDTQYF; CDR3nt: TGTGCTAGTGGTTTGGTACTCAGCGGGGGCTCAGATACGCAGTATTTT
v_gene: TRBV11-2; abundance: .; j_gene: TRBJ1-1; d_gene: TRBD1; CDR3aa: CASSTRTGETMGTEAFF; CDR3nt: TGTGCCAGCAGCACCCGGACAGGGGAAACCATGGGCACTGAAGCTTTCTTT
v_gene: TRBV5-4; abundance: .; j_gene: TRBJ1-2; d_gene: .; CDR3aa: CASSGVEVSYGYTF; CDR3nt: TGTGCCAGCAGCGGGGTGGAGGTGTCCTATGGCTACACCTTC
v_gene: TRBV12-5; abundance: .; j_gene: TRBJ1-1; d_gene: .; CDR3aa: CASRQDRENTEAFF; CDR3nt: TGTGCTAGTAGACAGGATCGCGAAAACACTGAAGCTTTCTTT
v_gene: TRBV5-8; abundance: .; j_gene: TRBJ1-1; d_gene: TRBD1; CDR3aa: CASRIRGLNTEAFF; CDR3nt: TGTGCCAGCAGGATCAGGGGGTTGAACACTGAAGCTTTCTTT
v_gene: TRBV5-5; abundance: many; j_gene: TRBJ2-2; d_gene: .; CDR3aa: CASSLPGSYTGELFF; CDR3nt: TGTGCCAGCAGCTTACCCGGGAGCTACACCGGGGAGCTGTTTTTT
v_gene: TRBV9; abundance: .; j_gene: TRBJ2-2; d_gene: .; CDR3aa: CASSVTENTGELFF; CDR3nt: TGTGCCAGCAGCGTGACAGAGAACACCGGGGAGCTGTTTTTT
v_gene: TRBV30; abundance: .; j_gene: TRBJ1-1; d_gene: .; CDR3aa: CAWNILGAGEAFF; CDR3nt: TGTGCCTGGAATATTCTGGGGGCGGGTGAAGCTTTCTTT
v_gene: TRBV9; abundance: .; j_gene: TRBJ1-5; d_gene: TRBD1; CDR3aa: CASSVGDRVNQPQHF; CDR3nt: TGTGCCAGCAGCGTGGGGGACAGGGTCAATCAGCCCCAGCATTTT
v_gene: TRBV27; abundance: .; j_gene: TRBJ1-2; d_gene: .; CDR3aa: CASSSTGTGYTF; CDR3nt: TGTGCCAGCAGTTCCACAGGGACCGGCTACACCTTC
v_gene: TRBV9; abundance: .; j_gene: TRBJ2-1; d_gene: .; CDR3aa: CASSVGREQFF; CDR3nt: TGTGCCAGCAGCGTAGGGCGGGAGCAGTTCTTC
v_gene: TRBV9; abundance: .; j_gene: TRBJ2-4; d_gene: TRBD1; CDR3aa: CASSVGGTGGNIQYF; CDR3nt: TGTGCCAGCAGCGTAGGAGGGACAGGAGGAAACATTCAGTACTTC
v_gene: TRBV27; abundance: .; j_gene: TRBJ1-2; d_gene: .; CDR3aa: CASGLSGEGYTF; CDR3nt: TGTGCCAGCGGTCTCTCGGGGGAAGGCTACACCTTC
v_gene: TRBV7-6; abundance: .; j_gene: TRBJ1-1; d_gene: .; CDR3aa: CASSLVWEGGTEAFF; CDR3nt: TGTGCCAGCAGCTTAGTTTGGGAGGGTGGCACTGAAGCTTTCTTT
v_gene: TRBV3-1/TRBV3-2; abundance: once; j_gene: TRBJ1-1; d_gene: .; CDR3aa: CASSQALNTEAFF; CDR3nt: TGTGCCAGCAGCCAGGCCCTGAACACTGAAGCTTTCTTT
v_gene: TRBV19; abundance: .; j_gene: TRBJ2-1; d_gene: TRBD1; CDR3aa: CASSGQGAYEQFF; CDR3nt: TGTGCCAGTAGTGGTCAGGGGGCATATGAGCAGTTCTTC
v_gene: TRBV4-1; abundance: .; j_gene: TRBJ2-7; d_gene: .; CDR3aa: CASSQAGGSPYEQYF; CDR3nt: TGCGCCAGCAGCCAAGCGGGCGGGTCCCCCTACGAGCAGTACTTC
v_gene: TRBV9; abundance: .; j_gene: TRBJ2-3; d_gene: .; CDR3aa: CASSRRSGPITDTQYF; CDR3nt: TGTGCCAGCAGTCGTAGGTCTGGGCCTATCACAGATACGCAGTATTTT
v_gene: TRBV5-1; abundance: .; j_gene: TRBJ2-3; d_gene: .; CDR3aa: CASSSLLSPSTDTQYF; CDR3nt: TGCGCCAGCAGCTCTCTTTTGAGCCCTAGCACAGATACGCAGTATTTT
v_gene: TRBV5-5; abundance: .; j_gene: TRBJ2-7; d_gene: .; CDR3aa: CASSLFAGYEQYF; CDR3nt: TGTGCCAGCAGCTTGTTTGCGGGGTACGAGCAGTACTTC
v_gene: TRBV7-2; abundance: .; j_gene: TRBJ1-1; d_gene: .; CDR3aa: CASSLEATVGSTEAFF; CDR3nt: TGTGCCAGCAGCTTGGAGGCTACAGTTGGGAGCACTGAAGCTTTCTTT